The sequence of this T cell receptor beta chain was determined in a study of cytotoxic CD8 clonotypes in ibrutinib-treated CLL. Study context: The response samples were taken once patients had been treated for a median of around twelve months, range 6 to 36. The average sample held roughly 250,000 productive templates and 94,082 productive rearrangements.

This clone turned up a few times. Antigen: not known. Study-wide points: Treatment saw public clonotypes, which were uncommon, either contract or stay stable.

Investigators sought sequencing depths of between 1 in 200,000 and 1 in 1 million T cells. The protocol was immunoSEQ multiplex PCR, while the TCRdb copy is restricted to in-frame clones and leaves out a portion. The table lists 100,000 to 150,000 clones, over 75% of them singletons, with over 2% in the top ten. The sequenced sample was PBMCs, obtained after 24 months of ibrutinib treatment. The sequence was obtained from a human donor with chronic lymphocytic leukemia.

The CDR3 spells CASSQPRAGRGYGYTF. CDR3 bases: TGCGCCAGCAGCCAACCCCGGGCAGGACGCGGCTATGGCTACACCTTC. This chain connects TRBV4-1 to TRBJ1-2; no firm D call. This CDR3 contains 16 residues. Germline V gene lookup returns CDR1 MGHRA and CDR2 YSYEKL. Trimming removed 2 bases at V and 4 bases at J, with 17 bases between.